This T cell receptor (beta chain) was obtained from a study of identical twins. Broader study findings: Among beta out-of-frame sequences, excess sharing between twins appeared weaker. Invariant MAIT and iNKT cells may have partly biased zero-insertion analyses.

At least ten counts were recorded for this clonotype. Its antigen remains unknown. CDR3 length: 13 residues. V shed 6 bases and J shed 12 bases, with 18 bases lying between them. Germline V gives CDR1 SGHAT, CDR2 FQNNGV. A universal primer site was added by template switching, and unique molecular identifiers were carried by the cDNA. TCRdb recomputed calls from the 5' RACE reads with MiXCR, one row per CDR3 protein. The sample holds 150,000 or so distinct CDR3 sequences, around 3.5% seen once. The specimen sequenced was memory T cells sorted from blood. The TCR originated in a man younger than 30 in good health. This sequence joins TRBV11-2 and TRBJ2-1; a possible D gene is TRBD2 (5 bases). The CDR3 DNA reads TGTGCCAGCAGTTATACTAGGGATAGATTGCAGTTCTTC. This sequence encodes CASSYTRDRLQFF.